This passage covers 19 T cell receptor beta chains from one sample sequenced in a study of cytomegalovirus exposure and HLA in healthy donors. PCR primers comprised 60 Vbeta and 13 Jbeta primers. Measured with immunoSEQ multiplex PCR; TCRdb has only the in-frame clones, and not every one. The data contain approximately 140,000 clones, roughly 77% of them singletons. Sequencing input: PBMCs. The source of these receptors is a middle-aged woman in good health and CMV-seropositive.

V gene TRBV27 combines with J gene TRBJ2-1; D possibly corresponds to TRBD2 (6 bases). There are 13 residues in the CDR3. Germline-derived CDR1 and CDR2 are MNHEY and SMNVEV (reference sequence). Trimming removed 5 bases from V and 10 bases from J, with 15 bases in between. The CDR3 sequence is CASSAHTSYEQFF. The CDR3 region has the DNA TGTGCCAGCAGTGCACACACTAGCTACGAGCAGTTCTTC.

This clone was counted once. The chain joins TRBV15 to TRBJ2-7, with a weak D call TRBD1 (6 bases). Germline V gene sequence: CDR1 LNHNV, CDR2 YYDKDF (reference sequence). The CDR3 consists of 14 residues. Trimming left V 0 bases short and J 4 bases short, with 10 bases between. The CDR3 loop is CATSRDPGEYEQYF. In nucleotides, the CDR3 is TGTGCCACCAGCAGAGACCCAGGGGAGTACGAGCAGTACTTC. Using reference TRBV15 and TRBJ2-7 for the parts outside the CDR3, the full variable domain is DAMVIQNPRYQVTQFGKPVTLSCSQTLNHNVMYWYQQKSSQAPKLLFHYYDKDFNNEADTPDNFQSRRPNTSFCFLDIRSPGLGDTAMYLCATSRDPGEYEQYFGPGTRLTVT.

J is TRBJ2-7 and V is TRBV27; perhaps TRBD1 as D (7 bases). Germline V CDR1 and CDR2: MNHEY, SMNVEV (reference sequence). With 2 bases removed from V and 2 bases from J, the gap between germline ends came to 13 bases. The CDR3 contains 15 residues. The CDR3 nucleotides read TGTGCCAGCAGTTTAGCCGCGGGACAGACCTACGAGCAGTACTTC. Translating it yields CASSLAAGQTYEQYF.

The genes are TRBV7-8 and TRBJ1-5; D is possibly TRBD1 (6 bases). The CDR3 has 15 amino acids. Germline assignment: CDR1 SGHVS and CDR2 FQNEAQ. The ends were cut back, 2 bases at V and 7 bases at J, with 15 bases in the middle. The DNA of the CDR3 is TGTGCCAGCAGCTTATTGGGGGGGCGCGTCCAGCCCCAGCATTTT. Translating it yields CASSLLGGRVQPQHF.

The chain links TRBV27 to TRBJ1-2, with 8 bases identical to TRBD1. Germline V gives CDR1 MNHEY, CDR2 SMNVEV (reference sequence). V trimming: 5 bases; J trimming: 5 bases; junction bases outside the gene matches: 19. CDR3 length equals 18 residues. The CDR3 loop reads CASSPIRPMGQAQYGYTF. In DNA, the CDR3 is TGTGCCAGCAGTCCTATCAGGCCCATGGGACAGGCACAGTATGGCTACACCTTC.

The V and J genes are TRBV2 and TRBJ2-7; D ambiguous. Germline CDR1 SNHLY, CDR2 FYNNEI. The CDR3 is made up of 14 amino acids. Trimming took 2 bases from V and 0 from J, leaving 8 bases between them. CDR3 DNA sequence: TGTGCCAGCAGTGAACAATCGAGCTCCTACGAGCAGTACTTC. This gives the protein CASSEQSSSYEQYF.

V is TRBV6-6 and J is TRBJ1-1, with TRBD1 matching 7 bases. The CDR3 totals 14 residues. With 6 bases clipped from V and 0 bases from J, the junction kept 4 bases outside the gene matches. The germline V gene has CDR1 MNHNY and CDR2 SVGAGI (reference sequence). The CDR3 DNA sequence: TGTGCCAGCAGCTGGGACAGTTTGAACACTGAAGCTTTCTTT. Translated, it gives CASSWDSLNTEAFF.

This clone was recorded only once. V usage is TRBV7-2 and J usage is TRBJ1-1; 8 nucleotides line up with TRBD1. Per germline, CDR1 SGHTA and CDR2 FQGNSA. V shed 3 bases, J shed 6 bases, and the junction held 3 bases outside the gene matches. The CDR3 has 13 residues. The CDR3 DNA sequence: TGTGCCAGCAGCTTCACCAGGGGGCCTGAAGCTTTCTTT. Its translation is CASSFTRGPEAFF.

This rearrangement joins TRBV6-1 to TRBJ2-7; 8 bases align to TRBD1. V lost 11 bases, J lost 3 bases, and 15 bases stayed unmatched. The CDR3 extends over 15 amino acids. Germline values: CDR1 MNHNS, CDR2 SASEGT. CDR3 nucleotides: TGTGCCGGGGGACAGGACCTTAATTCCTTCTACGAGCAGTACTTC. The encoded protein is CAGGQDLNSFYEQYF.

The table lists this clone with a few counts. The chain uses TRBV10-1 and TRBJ2-7; 7 bases map to TRBD1. The CDR3 has 13 amino acids. Germline trimming cut 2 bases from V and 5 bases from J; bases unmatched to any gene: 3. Germline V CDR1 and CDR2: WNHNN, SYGVQD (reference sequence). The CDR3 sequence is CASSETTGDEQYF. The CDR3 DNA is TGCGCCAGCAGTGAGACTACAGGGGACGAGCAGTACTTC.

The CDR3 nucleotides are TGTGCCAGCAGATTTGGGACTAACCTCGGGGATACGCAGTATTTT. It encodes CASRFGTNLGDTQYF. This chain links TRBV6-1 with TRBJ2-3; 7 bases are shared with TRBD2. CDR1 MNHNS and CDR2 SASEGT come from the germline V gene. This CDR3 has 15 residues. The J segment lost 6 bases and the V segment lost 6 bases, leaving 12 bases of the junction unmatched.

This clone has more than one count but fewer than ten. The CDR3 DNA follows: TGTGCCAGTAAAGAGGACAGGGTCTATAATTCACCCCTCCACTTT. Translation gives CASKEDRVYNSPLHF. J is TRBJ1-6 and V is TRBV19; 8 bases map to TRBD1. The CDR3 consists of 15 residues. V lost 7 bases, J lost 3 bases, and 5 bases stayed unmatched. The germline CDR1 and CDR2 sequences are LNHDA and SQIVND (reference sequence).

The V and J genes are TRBV30 and TRBJ1-1, with a weak D call TRBD1 (6 bases). This CDR3 spans 13 amino acids. V was clipped by 0 bases and J by 4 bases, with 9 bases between them. Per the germline V gene, CDR1 is GTSNPN and CDR2 is SVGIG (reference sequence). CDR3 coding DNA: TGTGCCTGGAGTGTTGAGGGGGTCACTGAAGCTTTCTTT. Protein sequence: CAWSVEGVTEAFF.

The chain uses TRBV2 and TRBJ2-1; D unresolved. CDR3 length: 11 amino acids. Germline V gene data show CDR1 as SNHLY and CDR2 as FYNNEI. Trimming shortened V by 1 base and J by 12 bases, and 7 bases separated the two germline ends. CDR3 sequence reads: CASSEVPRQFF. CDR3 DNA: TGTGCCAGCAGTGAAGTCCCCAGGCAGTTCTTC.

The chain has TRBV7-9 and TRBJ1-3; possible D gene TRBD1, 5 bases. Trimming pared 3 bases from V and 0 bases from J, leaving 9 bases between. The CDR3 covers 15 residues. In germline, CDR1 is SEHNR, CDR2 FQNEAQ (reference sequence). The CDR3 region is CASSLAGLSGNTIYF. The CDR3 DNA sequence: TGTGCCAGCAGCTTGGCAGGGCTCTCTGGAAACACCATATATTTT.

V gene TRBV7-2 combines with J gene TRBJ1-6, with 7 bases that match TRBD1. CDR3 length equals 14 residues. In germline, CDR1 is SGHTA, CDR2 FQGNSA. The V gene end was trimmed by 1 base and the J gene end by 7 bases; junction bases not matched to a gene: 1. CDR3 loop: CASSLDRGNSPLHF. CDR3 DNA: TGTGCCAGCAGCTTAGACAGGGGAAATTCACCCCTCCACTTT.

CDR3 protein: CASSLLTGGIYGYTF. The CDR3 bases are TGTGCCAGCAGCTTGCTAACAGGGGGCATCTATGGCTACACCTTC. The V call is TRBV5-6, the J call TRBJ1-2; 9 bases match TRBD1. The CDR3 is 15 residues long. Germline CDR1 SGHDT, CDR2 YYEEEE. With V trimmed by 1 base and J by 4 bases, 5 bases remained unmatched. Based on the CDR3 plus reference TRBV5-6 and TRBJ1-2, the full variable domain is DAGVTQSPTHLIKTRGQQVTLRCSPKSGHDTVSWYQQALGQGPQFIFQYYEEEERQRGNFPDRFSGHQFPNYSSELNVNALLLGDSALYLCASSLLTGGIYGYTFGSGTRLTVV.

The chain carries TRBV7-9 and TRBJ2-7; 12 bases align to TRBD2. Germline lookup yields CDR1 SEHNR and CDR2 FQNEAQ (reference sequence). There are 19 residues in the CDR3. The junction had 16 bases not matched to a gene; V was cut back by 1 base and J by 6 bases. The CDR3, as DNA: TGTGCCAGCAGCTTAGTGGCCCTAGCGGGAGGGCACGAAGGCCGCGAGCAGTACTTC. Amino acids: CASSLVALAGGHEGREQYF.

This sequence joins TRBV19 and TRBJ2-1; maybe TRBD2 (7 bases). From germline, CDR1 is LNHDA and CDR2 SQIVND (reference sequence). V lost 3 bases, J lost 9 bases, and 12 bases lay in between. The CDR3 is 13 amino acids. The CDR3: CASSMRGGLEQFF. Here the CDR3 DNA reads TGTGCCAGTAGTATGAGGGGGGGCCTTGAGCAGTTCTTC.